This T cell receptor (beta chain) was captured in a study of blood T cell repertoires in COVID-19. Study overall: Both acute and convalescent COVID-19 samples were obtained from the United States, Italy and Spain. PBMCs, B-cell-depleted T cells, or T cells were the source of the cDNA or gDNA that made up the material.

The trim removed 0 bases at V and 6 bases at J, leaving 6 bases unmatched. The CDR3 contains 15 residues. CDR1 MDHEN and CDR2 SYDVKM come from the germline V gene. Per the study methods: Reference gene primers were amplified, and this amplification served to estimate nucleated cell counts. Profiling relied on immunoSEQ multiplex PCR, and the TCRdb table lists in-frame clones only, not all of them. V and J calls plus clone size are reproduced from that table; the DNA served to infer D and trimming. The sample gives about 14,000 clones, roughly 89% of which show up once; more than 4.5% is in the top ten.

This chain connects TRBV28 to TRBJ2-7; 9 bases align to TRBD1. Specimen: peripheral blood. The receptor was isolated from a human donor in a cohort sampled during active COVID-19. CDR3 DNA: TGTGCCAGCAGTTTATGGGGGACAGGGCCTCTCGAGCAGTACTTC. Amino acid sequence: CASSLWGTGPLEQYF.